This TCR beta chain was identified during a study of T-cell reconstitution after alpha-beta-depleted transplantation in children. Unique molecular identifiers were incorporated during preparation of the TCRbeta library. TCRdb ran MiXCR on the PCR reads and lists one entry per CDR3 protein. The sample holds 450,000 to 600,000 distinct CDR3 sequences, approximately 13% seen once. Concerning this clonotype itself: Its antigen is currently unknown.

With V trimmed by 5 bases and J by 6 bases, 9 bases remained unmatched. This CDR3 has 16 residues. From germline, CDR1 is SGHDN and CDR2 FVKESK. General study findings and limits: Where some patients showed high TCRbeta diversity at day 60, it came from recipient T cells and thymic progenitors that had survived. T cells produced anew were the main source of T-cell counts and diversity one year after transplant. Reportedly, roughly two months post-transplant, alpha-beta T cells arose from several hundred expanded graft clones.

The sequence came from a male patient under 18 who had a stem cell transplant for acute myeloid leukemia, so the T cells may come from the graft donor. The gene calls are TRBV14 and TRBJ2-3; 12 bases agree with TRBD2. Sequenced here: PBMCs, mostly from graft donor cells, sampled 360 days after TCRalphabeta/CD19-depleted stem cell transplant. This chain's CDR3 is CASSILAGGPRDTQYF. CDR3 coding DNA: TGTGCCAGCAGCATTCTAGCGGGAGGGCCACGGGATACGCAGTATTTT.